The rows below give T cell receptor beta chains drawn from one sample of a study of T cell responses to AZD1222 COVID-19 vaccine. Measured with immunoSEQ multiplex PCR; TCRdb has only the in-frame clones, and not every one. This table has 250,000 to 300,000 clones, around 93% appearing once. Sample: peripheral blood, taken 28 days after the second AZD1222 dose. The receptors come from an adult who received the AZD1222 COVID-19 vaccine. Both conserved end residues are part of each CDR3. D genes are given only for firm matches. Clone size appears in some rows only: once, few, many, or a class for an expanded clone.

clone size	V gene	J gene	D gene	CDR3 DNA	CDR3 protein
.	TRBV28	TRBJ1-1	.	TGTGCCAGCAGCCCCTGGGTGAGGATGAACACTGAAGCTTTCTTT	CASSPWVRMNTEAFF
.	TRBV28	TRBJ1-2	.	TGTGCCAGCAGGTCTGACAGCTTTGGCTACACCTTC	CASRSDSFGYTF
.	TRBV6-5	TRBJ1-4	.	TGTGCCAGCAGTTACACGGGTGCAACTAATGAAAAACTGTTTTTT	CASSYTGATNEKLFF
once	TRBV4-2	TRBJ2-7	.	TGTGCCAGCAGCCAAGTTGATCGGGGAGACAACGAGCAGTACTTC	CASSQVDRGDNEQYF
.	TRBV19	TRBJ2-2	.	TGTGCCAGTAGTACGATGACGGGGCGGCCGAACACCGGGGAGCTGTTTTTT	CASSTMTGRPNTGELFF
.	TRBV6-5	TRBJ2-7	.	TGTGCCAGCAGTTACGCCCCAGGGGTTCCCTACGAGCAGTACTTC	CASSYAPGVPYEQYF
.	TRBV14	TRBJ1-6	TRBD1	TGTGCCAGCAGCCTGCTGGGACAGGGGAATTCACCCCTCCACTTT	CASSLLGQGNSPLHF
.	TRBV19	TRBJ2-3	TRBD2	TGTGCCAGTAGTATAGGGCTAGCGGGAGGAGATACGCAGTATTTT	CASSIGLAGGDTQYF
.	TRBV7-2	TRBJ1-2	TRBD1	TGTGCCAGCAGCCCCGGGACAGCCCTTGGCTACACCTTC	CASSPGTALGYTF
once	TRBV28	TRBJ2-7	.	TGTGCCAGCAGTTTGAAACAGGGAGGCTACGAGCAGTACTTC	CASSLKQGGYEQYF
.	TRBV19	TRBJ1-1	.	TGTGCCAGTAGTACCAATTTTGGAATCCAGACTGAAGCTTTCTTT	CASSTNFGIQTEAFF
.	TRBV20-1	TRBJ2-3	.	TGCAGCCCCTCTAGCACAGATACGCAGTATTTT	CSPSSTDTQYF
.	TRBV5-1	TRBJ2-1	.	TGCGCCAGCAGCTTGGGGGGACCCTACAATGAGCAGTTCTTC	CASSLGGPYNEQFF
.	TRBV6-5	TRBJ1-1	.	TGTGCCAGCAGGATAGAGAACACTGAAGCTTTCTTT	CASRIENTEAFF